A single T cell receptor (beta chain) is shown here with its context. What it binds is unknown. The sample is drawn from a study of blood T cells in healthy people across ages. Findings of the study overall: Fewer expanded clones and more diversity marked long-lived versus aged donors. Across the age range, TCR beta diversity per million T cells fell in a roughly linear way. Estimated diversity, derived from one million T cells, was regarded as an underestimate.

There are 17 residues in the CDR3. V was shortened by 3 bases and J by 2 bases, with 18 bases between the two germline ends. Germline values: CDR1 MDHEN, CDR2 SYDVKM. Then a second PCR, running roughly 7 to 11 cycles, was carried out with a sample-barcoded 5' primer and a J-beta primer mix. TCRdb re-called the 5' RACE reads through MiXCR, storing one row per CDR3 protein. The repertoire holds around 1,000,000 distinct CDR3 sequences, with approximately 26% as singletons. The sample also formed part of further work on T cells of mothers and their children.

Sequencing was carried out using blood. This receptor was taken from a girl under 10 years old in good health. V gene TRBV28 combines with J gene TRBJ2-3; D gene ambiguous. For the CDR3, the DNA is TGTGCCAGCAGTTTTAATATAGGAGAAGACGCCACAGATACGCAGTATTTT. It codes for CASSFNIGEDATDTQYF.